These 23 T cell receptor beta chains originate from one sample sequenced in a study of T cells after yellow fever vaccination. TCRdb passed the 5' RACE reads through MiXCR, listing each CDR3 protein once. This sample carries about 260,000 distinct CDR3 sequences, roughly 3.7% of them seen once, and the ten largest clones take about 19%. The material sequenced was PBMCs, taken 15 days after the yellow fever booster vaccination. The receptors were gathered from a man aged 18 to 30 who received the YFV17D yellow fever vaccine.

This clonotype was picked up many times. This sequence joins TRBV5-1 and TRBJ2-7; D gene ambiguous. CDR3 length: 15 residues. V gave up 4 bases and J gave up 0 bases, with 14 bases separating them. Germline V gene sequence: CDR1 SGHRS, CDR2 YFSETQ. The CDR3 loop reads CASSGTLFSSYEQYF. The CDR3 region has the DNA TGCGCCAGCAGCGGTACTCTCTTCAGCTCCTACGAGCAGTACTTC.

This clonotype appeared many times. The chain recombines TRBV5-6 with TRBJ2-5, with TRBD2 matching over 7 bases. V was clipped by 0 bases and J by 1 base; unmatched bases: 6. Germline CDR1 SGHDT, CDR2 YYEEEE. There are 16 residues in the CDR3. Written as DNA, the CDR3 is TGTGCCAGCAGCTTGGAACGGGGACTACCCCAAGAGACCCAGTACTTC. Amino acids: CASSLERGLPQETQYF.

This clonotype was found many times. Written as DNA, the CDR3 is TGTGCCAGCAGCAAAAAGGGACAGGGAAAAGTATCATCCTACGAGCAGTACTTC. It translates to CASSKKGQGKVSSYEQYF. V gene TRBV21-1 combines with J gene TRBJ2-7; the listed D gene, TRBD1, was not tested against the DNA. TRBV21-1 represents a pseudogene. The CDR3 length is 18 residues.

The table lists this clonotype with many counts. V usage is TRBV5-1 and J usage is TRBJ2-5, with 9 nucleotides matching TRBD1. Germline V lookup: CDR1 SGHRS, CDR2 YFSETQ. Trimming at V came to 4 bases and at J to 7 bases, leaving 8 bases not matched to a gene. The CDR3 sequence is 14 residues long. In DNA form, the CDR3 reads TGCGCCAGCAGCCTAGGGACAGGGCAGGGGACCCAGTACTTC. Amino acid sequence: CASSLGTGQGTQYF.

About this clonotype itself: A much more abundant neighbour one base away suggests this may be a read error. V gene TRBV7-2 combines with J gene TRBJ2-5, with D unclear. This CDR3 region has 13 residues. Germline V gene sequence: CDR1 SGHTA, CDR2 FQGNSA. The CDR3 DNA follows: TGTGCCAGCAGCACCTCTCCGGAAGAGACCAAGTACTTC. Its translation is CASSTSPEETKYF. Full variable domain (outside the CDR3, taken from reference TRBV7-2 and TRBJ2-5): GAGVSQSPSNKVTEKGKDVELRCDPISGHTALYWYRQSLGQGLEFLIYFQGNSAPDKSGLPSDRFSAERTGGSVSTLTIQRTQQEDSAVYLCASSTSPEETKYFGPGTRLLVL.

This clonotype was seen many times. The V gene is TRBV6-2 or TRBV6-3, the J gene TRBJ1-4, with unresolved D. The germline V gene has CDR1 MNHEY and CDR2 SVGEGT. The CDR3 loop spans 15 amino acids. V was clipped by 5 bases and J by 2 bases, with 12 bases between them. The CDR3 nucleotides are TGTGCCAGCAGTCACCCCGGGAGTACTAATGAAAAACTGTTTTTT. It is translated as CASSHPGSTNEKLFF.

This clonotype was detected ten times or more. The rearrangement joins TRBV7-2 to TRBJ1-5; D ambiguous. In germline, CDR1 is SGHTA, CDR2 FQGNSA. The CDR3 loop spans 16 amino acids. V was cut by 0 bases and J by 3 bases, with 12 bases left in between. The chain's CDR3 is CASSLASAAINQPQHF. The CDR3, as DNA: TGTGCCAGCAGCTTAGCGAGTGCAGCGATCAATCAGCCCCAGCATTTT.

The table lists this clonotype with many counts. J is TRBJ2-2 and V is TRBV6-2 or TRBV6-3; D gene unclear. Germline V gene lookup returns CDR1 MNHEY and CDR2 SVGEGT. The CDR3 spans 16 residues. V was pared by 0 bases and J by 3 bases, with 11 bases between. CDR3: CASSYSAGEYTGELFF. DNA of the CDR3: TGTGCCAGCAGTTACTCGGCAGGAGAGTACACCGGGGAGCTGTTTTTT.

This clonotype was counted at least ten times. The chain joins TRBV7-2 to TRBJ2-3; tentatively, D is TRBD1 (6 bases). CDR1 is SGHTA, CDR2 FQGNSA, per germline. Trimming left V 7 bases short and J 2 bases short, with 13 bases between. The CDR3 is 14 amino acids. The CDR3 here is CASITMGHTDTQYF. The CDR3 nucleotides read TGTGCCAGCATTACGATGGGACACACAGATACGCAGTATTTT.

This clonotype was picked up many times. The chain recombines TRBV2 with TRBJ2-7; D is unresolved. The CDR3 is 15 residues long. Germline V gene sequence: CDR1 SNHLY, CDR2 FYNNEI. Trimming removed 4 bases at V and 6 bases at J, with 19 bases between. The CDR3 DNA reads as TGTGCCAGCAGTGCCCAGACGCTCCGCTCCACCGAGCAGTACTTC. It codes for CASSAQTLRSTEQYF.

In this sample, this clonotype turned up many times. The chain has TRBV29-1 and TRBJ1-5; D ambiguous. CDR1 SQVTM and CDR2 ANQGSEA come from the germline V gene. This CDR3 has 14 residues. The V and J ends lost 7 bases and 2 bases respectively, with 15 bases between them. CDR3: CSARAAEGNQPQHF. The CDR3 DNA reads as TGCAGCGCCCGGGCCGCCGAGGGCAATCAGCCCCAGCATTTT.

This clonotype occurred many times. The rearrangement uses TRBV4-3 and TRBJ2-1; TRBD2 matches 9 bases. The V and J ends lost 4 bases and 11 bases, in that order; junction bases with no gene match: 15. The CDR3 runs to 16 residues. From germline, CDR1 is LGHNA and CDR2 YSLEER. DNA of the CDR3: TGCGCCAGCAGCCCCCGGGCAGCGGGGGGCCCCCCCAAGCAGTTCTTC. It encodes CASSPRAAGGPPKQFF.

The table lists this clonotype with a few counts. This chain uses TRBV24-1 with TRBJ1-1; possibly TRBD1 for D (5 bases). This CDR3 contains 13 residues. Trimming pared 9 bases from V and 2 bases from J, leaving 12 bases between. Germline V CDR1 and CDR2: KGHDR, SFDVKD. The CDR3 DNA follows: TGTGCCACCTCACCGGGGCCTAACACTGAAGCTTTCTTT. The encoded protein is CATSPGPNTEAFF.

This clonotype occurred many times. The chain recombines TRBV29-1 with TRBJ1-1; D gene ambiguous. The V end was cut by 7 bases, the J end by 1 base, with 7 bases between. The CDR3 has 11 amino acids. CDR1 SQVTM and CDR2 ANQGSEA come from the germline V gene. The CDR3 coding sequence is TGCAGCGGAGCAAGGAACACTGAAGCTTTCTTT. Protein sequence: CSGARNTEAFF.

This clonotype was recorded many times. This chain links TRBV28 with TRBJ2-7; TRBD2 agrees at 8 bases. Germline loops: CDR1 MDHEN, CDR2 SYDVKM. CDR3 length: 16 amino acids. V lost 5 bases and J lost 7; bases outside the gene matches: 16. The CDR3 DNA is TGTGCCAGCAGTCATGACGGGGGGGGACGACCAGGAGAGCAGTACTTC. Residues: CASSHDGGGRPGEQYF.

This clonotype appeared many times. This CDR3 reads CASSQDIEETQYF. CDR3 nucleotides: TGTGCCAGCAGCCAAGACATCGAAGAGACCCAGTACTTC. The chain uses TRBV4-2 and TRBJ2-5; D gene ambiguous. Per germline, CDR1 LGHNA and CDR2 YNFKEQ. The V gene lost 0 bases and the J gene lost 3 bases, with 5 bases spanning the gap. There are 13 residues in the CDR3.

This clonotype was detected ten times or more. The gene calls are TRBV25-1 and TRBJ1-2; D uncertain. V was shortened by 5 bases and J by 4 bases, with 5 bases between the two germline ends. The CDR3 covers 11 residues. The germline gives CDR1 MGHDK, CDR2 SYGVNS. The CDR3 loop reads CASSNPYGYTF. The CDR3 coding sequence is TGTGCCAGCAGTAACCCCTATGGCTACACCTTC.

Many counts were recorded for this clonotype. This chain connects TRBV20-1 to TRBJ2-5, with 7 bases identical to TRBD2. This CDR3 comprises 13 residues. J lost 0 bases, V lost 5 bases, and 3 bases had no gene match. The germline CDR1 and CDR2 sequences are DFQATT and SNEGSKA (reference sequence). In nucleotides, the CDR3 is TGCAGTGCTGTGGGGGGGTACCAAGAGACCCAGTACTTC. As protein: CSAVGGYQETQYF.

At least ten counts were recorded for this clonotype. The CDR3 loop is CASRPGNTGYEKLFF. The CDR3 nucleotides read TGTGCCAGTAGGCCAGGGAATACGGGCTACGAAAAACTGTTTTTT. The rearrangement links TRBV19 to TRBJ1-4; D might be TRBD1 (5 bases). Germline lookup yields CDR1 LNHDA and CDR2 SQIVND (reference sequence). The CDR3 runs 15 residues. Trimming cost V 6 bases and J 8 bases, with 19 bases left between them.

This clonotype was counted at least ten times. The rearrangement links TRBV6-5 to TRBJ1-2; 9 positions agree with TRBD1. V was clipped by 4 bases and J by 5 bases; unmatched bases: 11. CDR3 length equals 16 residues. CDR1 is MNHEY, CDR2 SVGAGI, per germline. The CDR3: CASSSAAGTGWYGYTF. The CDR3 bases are TGTGCCAGCAGTTCCGCAGCCGGGACAGGGTGGTATGGCTACACCTTC.

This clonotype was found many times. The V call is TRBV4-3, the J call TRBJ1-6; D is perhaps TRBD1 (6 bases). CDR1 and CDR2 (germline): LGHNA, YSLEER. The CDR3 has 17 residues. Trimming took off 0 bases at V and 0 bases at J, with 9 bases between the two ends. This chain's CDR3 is CASSQDPGASYNSPLHF. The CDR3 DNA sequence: TGCGCCAGCAGCCAAGATCCGGGGGCCTCCTATAATTCACCCCTCCACTTT.

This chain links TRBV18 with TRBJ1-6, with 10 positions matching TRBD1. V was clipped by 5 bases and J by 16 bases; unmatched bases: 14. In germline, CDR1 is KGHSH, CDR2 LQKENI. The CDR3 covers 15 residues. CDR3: CASSSGSRTGGELHF. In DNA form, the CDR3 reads TGTGCCAGCTCATCCGGCAGTCGGACAGGGGGTGAACTCCACTTT.

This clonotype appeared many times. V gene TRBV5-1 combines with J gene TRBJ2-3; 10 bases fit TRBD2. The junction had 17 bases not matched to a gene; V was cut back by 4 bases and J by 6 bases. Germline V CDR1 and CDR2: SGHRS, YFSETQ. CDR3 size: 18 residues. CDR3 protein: CASSPAGGPGDSRDTQYF. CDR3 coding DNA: TGCGCCAGCAGCCCAGCGGGGGGGCCGGGAGACTCACGGGATACGCAGTATTTT.